This T cell receptor beta chain derives from a study of T-cell reconstitution after alpha-beta-depleted transplantation in children. Broader study findings: It was surviving recipient T cells and thymic progenitors that gave some patients high TCRbeta diversity at day 60. After transplant, at about two months, alpha-beta T cells were reportedly derived from several hundred expanded graft clones. Fresh T-cell production supplied most of the T-cell counts and diversity seen one year after transplant.

As concerns this clonotype: The antigen remains undetermined.

Germline loops: CDR1 SGHRS, CDR2 YFSETQ. This CDR3 is built from 11 residues. Trimming took 6 bases from V and 4 from J, leaving 7 bases between them. Preparing the TCRbeta library involved the use of unique molecular identifiers. TCRdb fed the PCR reads into MiXCR, producing one record per CDR3 protein. In the table there are 550,000 to 800,000 distinct CDR3 sequences, around 13% of which are singletons. The chain is built from TRBV5-1 and TRBJ1-1; D unresolved. The sequenced sample was PBMCs, obtained before TCRalphabeta/CD19-depleted stem cell transplant. This sequence was found in a girl aged 2 to 9 with congenital amegakaryocytic thrombocytopenia, due to receive a stem cell transplant. The CDR3, as DNA: TGCGCCAGCATCGTCGGCACTGAAGCTTTCTTT. Residues: CASIVGTEAFF.